The 29 T cell receptor beta chains below come from one sample, sequenced in a study of T cells in Graves' hyperthyroidism and ophthalmopathy. RNA transcripts provided the source from which TCR beta CDR3 regions were amplified. First-round RT-PCR of the TCR CDR3 relied on the HTBI primer set. In TCRdb, the multiplex PCR reads were re-called with MiXCR into one record per CDR3 protein. The sample holds hundreds of thousands of distinct CDR3 sequences, roughly 14% seen once. What was sequenced was blood. The origin of the receptors is a woman aged 18-35 years with Graves' hyperthyroidism.

This clonotype has a handful of counts. This rearrangement joins TRBV27 to TRBJ2-7; TRBD2 matches at 14 bases. Germline V gene data show CDR1 as MNHEY and CDR2 as SMNVEV (reference sequence). After removal of 5 bases from V and 7 bases from J, the junction contained 13 bases not matched to a gene. The CDR3 totals 17 residues. The CDR3 sequence is CASSPRLAGGTSREQYF. In DNA, the CDR3 is TGTGCCAGCAGTCCCAGACTAGCGGGAGGGACCTCCAGGGAGCAGTACTTC.

The rearrangement uses TRBV14 and TRBJ2-7; TRBD2 matches at 8 bases. Germline trimming cut 4 bases from V and 3 bases from J; bases unmatched to any gene: 14. This CDR3 spans 17 amino acids. Per the germline V gene, CDR1 is SGHDN and CDR2 is FVKESK. CDR3 in amino acids: CASSRPPGAGGLYEQYF. CDR3 in DNA: TGTGCCAGCAGCCGCCCCCCAGGGGCGGGAGGACTCTACGAGCAGTACTTC.

This clonotype was seen only a few times. The chain is built from TRBV15 and TRBJ2-1; 7 nucleotides line up with TRBD1. V shed 4 bases, J shed 3 bases, and the junction held 3 bases outside the gene matches. The CDR3 runs to 14 residues. Germline V gene data show CDR1 as LNHNV and CDR2 as YYDKDF (reference sequence). The CDR3 coding sequence is TGTGCCACCAGCATAAACAGGGGCTACAATGAGCAGTTCTTC. It encodes CATSINRGYNEQFF.

The chain joins TRBV24-1 to TRBJ2-3, with 13 bases lining up with TRBD2. Unmatched junction bases numbered 2, after V lost 9 bases and J lost 0 bases. Germline CDR1 is KGHDR and CDR2 is SFDVKD. The CDR3 is made up of 15 amino acids. The CDR3 loop reads CATGTSGESTDTQYF. CDR3 sequence (DNA): TGTGCCACCGGGACTAGCGGGGAAAGCACAGATACGCAGTATTTT.

As concerns this clonotype: It may be a read error: a sequence one base away is much more abundant. The V gene is TRBV5-1, the J gene TRBJ2-7, with TRBD2 as a possible D gene (6 bases). V was cut by 4 bases and J by 3 bases, with 14 bases left in between. CDR3 length: 14 residues. Germline CDR1 is SGHRS and CDR2 is YFSETQ. DNA for the CDR3: TGCGCCAGCAGCACCGGACGGGAGATCTACGAGCAGTACTTC. Its translation: CASSTGREIYEQYF.

This chain joins TRBV20-1 and TRBJ1-2; D is perhaps TRBD1 (5 bases). The V gene's germline CDR1 is DFQATT and CDR2 SNEGSKA (reference sequence). CDR3 length equals 14 residues. The V end was cut by 3 bases, the J end by 3 bases, with 14 bases between. CDR3 bases: TGCAGTGCTAGGACCGGGACGGGCCACTATGGCTACACCTTC. Translated, it gives CSARTGTGHYGYTF.

The table lists this clonotype with many counts. V usage is TRBV2 and J usage is TRBJ2-1, with a tentative D call TRBD1 (6 bases). Trimming removed 5 bases from V and 3 bases from J, with 14 bases in between. Germline CDR1 SNHLY, CDR2 FYNNEI. CDR3 length equals 15 residues. CDR3 DNA sequence: TGTGCCAGCAGTCCTGCTGGGGGCTACTACAATGAGCAGTTCTTC. It translates to CASSPAGGYYNEQFF.

The rearrangement joins TRBV2 to TRBJ2-3; 9 positions agree with TRBD2. CDR1 and CDR2 from the germline V gene are SNHLY and FYNNEI. The CDR3 is made up of 11 amino acids. J gave up 9 bases and V 8 bases, and 3 bases lay outside the gene matches. The CDR3 sequence: CASGGTSTQYF. CDR3 sequence (DNA): TGTGCCAGCGGTGGGACTAGCACGCAGTATTTT.

This clonotype was found a few times. This chain uses TRBV4-1 with TRBJ2-7; the D is unclear. Between the trimmed V and J ends, which lost 0 bases and 2 bases, there was a span of 8 bases. Germline CDR1 MGHRA, CDR2 YSYEKL. CDR3 length: 14 amino acids. CDR3: CASSQDLKAYEQYF. CDR3 DNA: TGCGCCAGCAGCCAAGATCTTAAGGCCTACGAGCAGTACTTC.

This clonotype was seen repeatedly, ten times or more. The CDR3: CASRLDRGDSYEQYF. DNA for the CDR3: TGTGCCAGCAGACTAGACAGGGGGGACTCCTACGAGCAGTACTTC. The chain employs TRBV6-1 and TRBJ2-7; the match to TRBD1 covers 9 bases. Germline CDR1 reads MNHNS; CDR2 reads SASEGT. The junction had 6 bases not matched to a gene; V was cut back by 6 bases and J by 0 bases. This CDR3 region has 15 residues.

Only a few counts were recorded for this clonotype. This sequence joins TRBV2 and TRBJ1-2; D is unresolved. V lost 2 bases, J lost 5 bases, and 12 bases lay in between. CDR3 length: 14 amino acids. Per germline, CDR1 SNHLY and CDR2 FYNNEI. CDR3 residues: CASSEIGSGYGYTF. In nucleotides, the CDR3 is TGTGCCAGCAGTGAAATAGGGTCTGGTTATGGCTACACCTTC.

The chain joins TRBV28 to TRBJ2-5; D might be TRBD2 (6 bases). CDR1 MDHEN and CDR2 SYDVKM come from the germline V gene. The V end was cut by 6 bases, the J end by 7 bases, with 24 bases between. This CDR3 comprises 16 residues. The CDR3 protein is CASRLLGARDGGTQYF. CDR3 DNA sequence: TGTGCCAGCAGACTGCTTGGAGCACGCGACGGGGGGACCCAGTACTTC.

This clonotype was counted a few times. This chain links TRBV7-9 with TRBJ2-3; possible D gene TRBD2, 5 bases. Trimming pared 3 bases from V and 0 bases from J, leaving 13 bases between. This CDR3 is 16 amino acids long. Per germline, CDR1 SEHNR and CDR2 FQNEAQ (reference sequence). This CDR3 is CASSLGTRDSTDTQYF. CDR3 nucleotides: TGTGCCAGCAGCTTGGGTACTAGAGATAGCACAGATACGCAGTATTTT.

This clonotype was counted between two and nine times. The chain recombines TRBV19 with TRBJ2-1, with a possible D match to TRBD1 (6 bases). Germline V CDR1 and CDR2: LNHDA, SQIVND (reference sequence). The CDR3 runs to 15 residues. V lost 2 bases, J lost 4 bases, and 12 bases lay in between. This CDR3 is CASSILQGRYNEQFF. For the CDR3, the DNA is TGTGCCAGTAGTATACTACAGGGTAGGTACAATGAGCAGTTCTTC. The whole variable domain, filled in from reference TRBV19 and TRBJ2-1, reads DGGITQSPKYLFRKEGQNVTLSCEQNLNHDAMYWYRQDPGQGLRLIYYSQIVNDFQKGDIAEGYSVSREKKESFPLTVTSAQKNPTAFYLCASSILQGRYNEQFFGPGTRLTVL.

This clonotype was seen ten or more times. The V gene is TRBV3-1, the J gene TRBJ1-2; perhaps TRBD1 as D (5 bases). V was trimmed by 1 base and J by 0 bases, leaving 9 bases between them. Germline CDR1 and CDR2: LGHDT and YNNKEL (reference sequence). CDR3 length: 15 residues. CDR3 DNA: TGTGCCAGCAGCCAAGGGGGCTTAACTAACTATGGCTACACCTTC. Protein sequence: CASSQGGLTNYGYTF. Using reference TRBV3-1 and TRBJ1-2 for the parts outside the CDR3, the full variable domain is DTAVSQTPKYLVTQMGNDKSIKCEQNLGHDTMYWYKQDSKKFLKIMFSYNNKELIINETVPNRFSPKSPDKAHLNLHINSLELGDSAVYFCASSQGGLTNYGYTFGSGTRLTVV.

This clonotype was picked up many times. The CDR3 bases are TGTGCCAGTAGCCCCGGGACAGTCGTATTCGGGACTGAAGCTTTCTTT. It is translated as CASSPGTVVFGTEAFF. V gene TRBV19 combines with J gene TRBJ1-1; TRBD1 aligns across 7 bases. Germline CDR1 LNHDA, CDR2 SQIVND (reference sequence). This CDR3 region has 16 residues. V was clipped by 6 bases and J by 5 bases; unmatched bases: 15.

This clonotype occurred many times. J is TRBJ2-3 and V is TRBV11-1, with D perhaps matching TRBD1 (6 bases). The CDR3 has 15 residues. Deletions cut 5 bases from V and 0 bases from J, with 12 bases between. CDR1 and CDR2 (germline): SGHAT, FQDESV (reference sequence). Here the CDR3 DNA reads TGTGCCAGCAGCCGGGACACTTATAGCACAGATACGCAGTATTTT. This translates into CASSRDTYSTDTQYF.

The table lists this clonotype with a few counts. The genes are TRBV2 and TRBJ2-7; no definite D call. Germline assignment: CDR1 SNHLY and CDR2 FYNNEI. V gave up 11 bases and J gave up 3 bases, with 14 bases separating them. The CDR3 is 12 residues long. The CDR3 nucleotides are TGTGCCGGTCGGCAGGCCAACTACGAGCAGTACTTC. Its protein product is CAGRQANYEQYF.

This clonotype has a count of ten or more. The genes are TRBV3-1 and TRBJ2-7; 13 bases agree with TRBD2. In germline, CDR1 is LGHDT, CDR2 YNNKEL (reference sequence). Germline trimming cut 6 bases from V and 4 bases from J; bases unmatched to any gene: 3. The CDR3 contains 14 residues. The CDR3 nucleotides read TGTGCCAGCAGACTGACTAGCGGGGGGTACGAGCAGTACTTC. This translates into CASRLTSGGYEQYF.

The V call is TRBV6-2 or TRBV6-3, the J call TRBJ1-1, with unresolved D. This CDR3 contains 12 residues. Trimming stripped 4 bases from V and 10 bases from J, with 13 bases between. Germline CDR1 is MNHEY and CDR2 is SVGEGT. CDR3 coding DNA: TGTGCCAGCAGTTCGGCCGGATCTGGAGCTTTCTTT. It encodes CASSSAGSGAFF.

This clonotype was counted many times. The chain combines TRBV28 with TRBJ1-4, with 10 nucleotides matching TRBD1. CDR3 length: 14 amino acids. CDR1 is MDHEN, CDR2 SYDVKM, per germline. Unmatched junction bases numbered 1, after V lost 5 bases and J lost 4 bases. The CDR3, as DNA: TGTGCCAGCAGTAGGACAGGGGGTAATGAAAAACTGTTTTTT. Amino acid sequence: CASSRTGGNEKLFF.

Only a few counts were recorded for this clonotype. The V gene is TRBV11-2, the J gene TRBJ1-4, with 8 bases that match TRBD1. Germline loops: CDR1 SGHAT, CDR2 FQNNGV. J lost 8 bases, V lost 5 bases, and 10 bases had no gene match. This CDR3 region has 15 residues. DNA for the CDR3: TGTGCCAGCAGCGCCCGACAGGGGTTCGGGGAAAAACTGTTTTTT. Translated: CASSARQGFGEKLFF.

This clonotype was seen more than once but under ten times. DNA for the CDR3: TGTGCCAGTAGACTACAGGGGGCCCTTGGCGAGCAGTACTTC. Translation: CASRLQGALGEQYF. The chain combines TRBV19 with TRBJ2-7; 9 nucleotides line up with TRBD1. Trimming removed 6 bases from V and 6 bases from J; junction bases left unmatched: 9. This CDR3 has 14 residues. Germline lookup yields CDR1 LNHDA and CDR2 SQIVND (reference sequence).

In DNA, the CDR3 is TGCGCCAGCAGCTCGGACAGCATCTCTGGGGCCAACGTCCTGACTTTC. Amino acid sequence: CASSSDSISGANVLTF. The chain joins TRBV5-1 to TRBJ2-6, with D possibly being TRBD1 (6 bases). Deletions cut 3 bases from V and 0 bases from J, with 10 bases between. Germline CDR1 SGHRS, CDR2 YFSETQ. The CDR3 loop spans 16 amino acids.

This chain uses TRBV29-1 with TRBJ2-3; D perhaps matches TRBD2 (5 bases). CDR1 SQVTM and CDR2 ANQGSEA come from the germline V gene. CDR3 length equals 14 residues. The V and J ends lost 6 bases and 0 bases respectively, with 13 bases between them. CDR3 coding DNA: TGCAGCGTAGCCCCCAGGACTAGCACAGATACGCAGTATTTT. This encodes CSVAPRTSTDTQYF.

This clonotype was counted many times. The CDR3 sequence is CASSRGVPYEQYF. The CDR3 DNA reads as TGTGCCAGCAGTCGAGGCGTTCCCTACGAGCAGTACTTC. The rearrangement uses TRBV12-3 or TRBV12-4 and TRBJ2-7; no definite D call. This CDR3 has 13 amino acids. With 5 bases removed from V and 2 bases from J, the gap between germline ends came to 10 bases.

This clonotype showed up just a few times. CDR3 nucleotides: TGTGCCAGCAGTGGATCAGGGTTGCGCGAGCAGTACTTC. The encoded protein is CASSGSGLREQYF. The rearrangement uses TRBV25-1 and TRBJ2-7, with TRBD1 as a possible D gene (5 bases). This CDR3 is built from 13 residues. V lost 4 bases to trimming and J lost 6 bases, with 13 bases between them. Germline values: CDR1 MGHDK, CDR2 SYGVNS.

The J gene is TRBJ2-3, the V gene TRBV28; perhaps TRBD2 as D (6 bases). The V gene lost 4 bases and the J gene lost 3 bases, with 14 bases spanning the gap. Per the germline V gene, CDR1 is MDHEN and CDR2 is SYDVKM. The CDR3 totals 15 residues. CDR3 in DNA: TGTGCCAGCAGTTCATCCGGGAGTGTAACAGATACGCAGTATTTT. Amino acid sequence: CASSSSGSVTDTQYF. The full variable domain, its missing parts supplied by reference TRBV28 and TRBJ2-3, is DVKVTQSSRYLVKRTGEKVFLECVQDMDHENMFWYRQDPGLGLRLIYFSYDVKMKEKGDIPEGYSVSREKKERFSLILESASTNQTSMYLCASSSSGSVTDTQYFGPGTRLTVL.

The V gene is TRBV29-1, the J gene TRBJ2-5, with D hard to call. Deletions cut 4 bases from V and 4 bases from J, with 10 bases between. Per germline, CDR1 SQVTM and CDR2 ANQGSEA. There are 12 residues in the CDR3. The CDR3 here is CSVGTRPETQYF. The CDR3 region has the DNA TGCAGCGTTGGGACCCGTCCAGAGACCCAGTACTTC.